Detailed here is one T cell receptor (beta chain). Its target is not known. This entry is derived from a study of cytomegalovirus exposure and HLA in healthy donors. Study results and caveats: The study listed about 150 cytomegalovirus-associated TCR beta chains. The authors later linked a missense DCLRE1C variant to TCR beta V- and J-gene trimming. Some public TCRs appeared in many individuals, while most sequences were rare.

With 60 Vbeta and 13 Jbeta primers, the PCR was carried out. Repertoires were generated with immunoSEQ multiplex PCR, while TCRdb's copy carries only in-frame clones and drops some. Of roughly 120,000 clones listed, about four fifths are singletons. The sample consisted of PBMCs. The sequence was obtained from a woman aged 25 to 39 in good health and CMV-seronegative.

The DNA for the CDR3 is TGTGCCAGCAGTTACCCCCTCCCGGTCGGGGAGCTGTTTTTT. Amino acid sequence: CASSYPLPVGELFF. V is TRBV6-6 and J is TRBJ2-2, with D unresolved. The CDR3 extends over 14 amino acids. V lost 2 bases and J lost 7, with 11 bases in between. Germline CDR1 reads MNHNY; CDR2 reads SVGAGI (reference sequence).